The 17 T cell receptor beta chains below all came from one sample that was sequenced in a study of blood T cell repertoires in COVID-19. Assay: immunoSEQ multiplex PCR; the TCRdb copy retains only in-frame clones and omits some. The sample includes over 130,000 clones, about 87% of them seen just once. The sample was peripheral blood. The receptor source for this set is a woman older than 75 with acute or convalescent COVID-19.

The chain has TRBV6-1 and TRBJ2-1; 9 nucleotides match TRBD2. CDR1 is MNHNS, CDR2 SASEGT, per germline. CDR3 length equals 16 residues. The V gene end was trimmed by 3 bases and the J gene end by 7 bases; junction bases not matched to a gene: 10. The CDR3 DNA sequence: TGTGCCAGCAGTGATCAAGGCGGGGGGGCCATAAATGAGCAGTTCTTC. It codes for CASSDQGGGAINEQFF.

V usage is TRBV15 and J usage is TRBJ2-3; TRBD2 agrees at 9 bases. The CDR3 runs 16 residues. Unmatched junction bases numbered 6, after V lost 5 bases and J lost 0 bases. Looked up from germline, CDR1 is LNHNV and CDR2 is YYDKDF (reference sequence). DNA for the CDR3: TGTGCCACCAGCTCTCGGACTAGCGAGAGCACAGATACGCAGTATTTT. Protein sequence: CATSSRTSESTDTQYF.

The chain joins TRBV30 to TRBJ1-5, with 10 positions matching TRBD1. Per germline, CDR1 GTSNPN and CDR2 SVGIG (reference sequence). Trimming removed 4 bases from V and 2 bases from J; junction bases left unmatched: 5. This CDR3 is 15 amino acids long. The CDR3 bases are TGTGCCTGGACCCCCGGGACAGGGGGCAATCAGCCCCAGCATTTT. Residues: CAWTPGTGGNQPQHF.

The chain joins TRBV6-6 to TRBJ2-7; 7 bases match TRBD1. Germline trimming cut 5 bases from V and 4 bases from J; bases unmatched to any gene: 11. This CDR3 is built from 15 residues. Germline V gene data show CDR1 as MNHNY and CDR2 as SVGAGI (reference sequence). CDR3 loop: CASSLPWDRVYEQYF. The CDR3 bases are TGTGCCAGCAGTCTACCATGGGACAGAGTTTACGAGCAGTACTTC.

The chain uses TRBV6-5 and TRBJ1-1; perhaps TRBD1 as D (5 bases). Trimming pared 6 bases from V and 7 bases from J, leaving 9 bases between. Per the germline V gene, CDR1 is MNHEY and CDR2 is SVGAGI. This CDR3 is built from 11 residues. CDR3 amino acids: CASSLTDEAFF. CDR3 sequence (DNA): TGTGCCAGCAGCCTGACAGATGAAGCTTTCTTT.

The CDR3 is CASSQNIQTNYGYTF. The CDR3 coding sequence is TGCGCCAGCAGCCAAAATATACAGACGAACTATGGCTACACCTTC. The chain is built from TRBV4-3 and TRBJ1-2; D is unclear. The germline CDR1 and CDR2 sequences are LGHNA and YSLEER. The length of the CDR3 is 15 residues. Trimming cost V 2 bases and J 2 bases, with 12 bases left between them.

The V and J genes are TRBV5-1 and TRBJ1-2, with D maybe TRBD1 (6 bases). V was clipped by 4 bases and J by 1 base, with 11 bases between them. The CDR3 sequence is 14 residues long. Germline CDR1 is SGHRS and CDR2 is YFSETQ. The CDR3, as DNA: TGCGCCAGCAGCCCTGGGGACATTAACTATGGCTACACCTTC. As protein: CASSPGDINYGYTF.

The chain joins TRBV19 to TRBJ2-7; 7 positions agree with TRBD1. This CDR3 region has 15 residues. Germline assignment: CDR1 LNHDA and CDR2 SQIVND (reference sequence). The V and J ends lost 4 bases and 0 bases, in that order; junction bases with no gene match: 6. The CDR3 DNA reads TGTGCCAGTAGTAACCCGGGGACAGCCTCCTACGAGCAGTACTTC. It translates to CASSNPGTASYEQYF.

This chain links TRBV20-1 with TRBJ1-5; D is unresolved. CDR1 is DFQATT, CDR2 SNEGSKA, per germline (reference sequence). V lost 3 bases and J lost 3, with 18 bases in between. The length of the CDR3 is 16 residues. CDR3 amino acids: CSASGRALLDNQPQHF. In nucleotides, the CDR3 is TGCAGTGCTAGTGGAAGAGCGCTATTGGACAATCAGCCCCAGCATTTT.

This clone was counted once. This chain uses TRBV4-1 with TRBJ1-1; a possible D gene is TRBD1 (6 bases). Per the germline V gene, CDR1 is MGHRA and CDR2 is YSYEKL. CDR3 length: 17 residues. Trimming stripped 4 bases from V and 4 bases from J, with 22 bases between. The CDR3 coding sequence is TGCGCCAGCAGCCTATTAACCGGTGGGGGCGGCGGCACTGAAGCTTTCTTT. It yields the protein CASSLLTGGGGGTEAFF.

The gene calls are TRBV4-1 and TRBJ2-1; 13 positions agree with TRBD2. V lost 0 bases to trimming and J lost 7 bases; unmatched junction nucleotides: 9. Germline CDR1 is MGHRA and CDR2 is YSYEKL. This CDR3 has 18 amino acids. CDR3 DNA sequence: TGCGCCAGCAGCCAAGATCGACGACTAGCGGGGGGCCTGAATGAGCAGTTCTTC. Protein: CASSQDRRLAGGLNEQFF.

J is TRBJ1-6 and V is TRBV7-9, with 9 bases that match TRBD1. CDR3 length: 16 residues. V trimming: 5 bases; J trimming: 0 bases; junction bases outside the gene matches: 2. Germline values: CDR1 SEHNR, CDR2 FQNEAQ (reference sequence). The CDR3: CASSTGQGSYNSPLHF. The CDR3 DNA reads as TGTGCCAGCAGCACGGGACAGGGCTCCTATAATTCACCCCTCCACTTT. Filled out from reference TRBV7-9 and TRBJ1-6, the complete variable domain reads DTGVSQNPRHKITKRGQNVTFRCDPISEHNRLYWYRQTLGQGPEFLTYFQNEAQLEKSRLLSDRFSAERPKGSFSTLEIQRTEQGDSAMYLCASSTGQGSYNSPLHFGNGTRLTVT.

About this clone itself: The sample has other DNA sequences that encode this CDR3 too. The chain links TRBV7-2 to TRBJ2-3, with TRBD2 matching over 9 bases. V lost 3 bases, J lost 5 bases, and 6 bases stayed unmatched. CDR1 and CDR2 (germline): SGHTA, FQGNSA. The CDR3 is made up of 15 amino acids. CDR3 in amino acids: CASSLAGGQGDTQYF. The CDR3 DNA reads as TGTGCCAGCAGCTTGGCGGGGGGGCAGGGAGATACGCAGTATTTT.

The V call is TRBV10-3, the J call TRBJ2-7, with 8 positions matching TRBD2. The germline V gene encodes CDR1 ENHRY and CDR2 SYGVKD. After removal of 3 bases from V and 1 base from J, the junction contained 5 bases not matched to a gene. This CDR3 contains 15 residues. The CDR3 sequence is CAISDAGGVSYEQYF. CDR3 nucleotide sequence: TGTGCCATCAGTGATGCGGGGGGCGTATCCTACGAGCAGTACTTC.

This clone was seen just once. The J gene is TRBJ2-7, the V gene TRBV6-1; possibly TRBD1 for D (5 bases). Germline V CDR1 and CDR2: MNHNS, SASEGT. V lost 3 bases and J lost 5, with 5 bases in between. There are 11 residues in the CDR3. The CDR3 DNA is TGTGCCAGCAGTGACAGGGACGAGCAGTACTTC. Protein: CASSDRDEQYF.

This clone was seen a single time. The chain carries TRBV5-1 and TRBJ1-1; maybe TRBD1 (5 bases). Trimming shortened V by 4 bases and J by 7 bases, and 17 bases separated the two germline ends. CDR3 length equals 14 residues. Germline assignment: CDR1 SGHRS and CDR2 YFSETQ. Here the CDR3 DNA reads TGCGCCAGCAGCCCCCGGGGGGGATCAAGTGAAGCTTTCTTT. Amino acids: CASSPRGGSSEAFF. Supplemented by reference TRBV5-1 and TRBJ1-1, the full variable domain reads KAGVTQTPRYLIKTRGQQVTLSCSPISGHRSVSWYQQTPGQGLQFLFEYFSETQRNKGNFPGRFSGRQFSNSRSEMNVSTLELGDSALYLCASSPRGGSSEAFFGQGTRLTVV.

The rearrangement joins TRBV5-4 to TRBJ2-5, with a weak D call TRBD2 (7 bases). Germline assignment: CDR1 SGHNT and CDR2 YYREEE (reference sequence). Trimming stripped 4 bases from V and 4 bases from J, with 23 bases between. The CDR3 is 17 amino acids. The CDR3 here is CASSPSGRGGPGETQYF. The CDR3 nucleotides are TGTGCCAGCAGCCCCTCGGGTAGGGGGGGGCCGGGAGAGACCCAGTACTTC.